What follows describes a single T cell receptor (beta chain). Some clones are missing from TCRdb's copy, which holds only in-frame ones; the method was immunoSEQ multiplex PCR. The table lists about 42,000 clones, 77% of them singletons. This sample was taken from a study of neoadjuvant anti-PD-1 for oral cavity cancer. The V gene lost 0 bases and the J gene lost 4 bases, with 7 bases spanning the gap. Germline CDR1 is SGDLS and CDR2 is YYNGEE. This CDR3 has 13 amino acids. Indicated time point: after neoadjuvant nivolumab, at surgical resection. The receptor was isolated from a person between 35 and 79 years old with oral cavity squamous cell carcinoma. Sample: PBMCs, taken after nivolumab (anti-PD-1) treatment. This chain joins TRBV9 and TRBJ1-1; no definite D call. This CDR3 is CASSVDVATEAFF. DNA of the CDR3: TGTGCCAGCAGCGTAGATGTGGCCACTGAAGCTTTCTTT.